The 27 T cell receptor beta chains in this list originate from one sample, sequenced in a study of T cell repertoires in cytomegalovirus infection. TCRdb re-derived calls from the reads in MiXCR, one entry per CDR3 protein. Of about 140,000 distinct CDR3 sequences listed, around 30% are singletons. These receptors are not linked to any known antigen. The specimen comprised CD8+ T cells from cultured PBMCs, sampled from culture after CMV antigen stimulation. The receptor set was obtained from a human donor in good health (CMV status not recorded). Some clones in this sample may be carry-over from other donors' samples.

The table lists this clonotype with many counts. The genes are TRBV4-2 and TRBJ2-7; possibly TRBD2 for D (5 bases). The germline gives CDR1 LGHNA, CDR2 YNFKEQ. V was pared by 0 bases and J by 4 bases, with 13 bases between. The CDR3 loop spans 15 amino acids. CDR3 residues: CASSQDLTSSYEQYF. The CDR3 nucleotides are TGTGCCAGCAGCCAAGATCTTACTAGTAGTTACGAGCAGTACTTC.

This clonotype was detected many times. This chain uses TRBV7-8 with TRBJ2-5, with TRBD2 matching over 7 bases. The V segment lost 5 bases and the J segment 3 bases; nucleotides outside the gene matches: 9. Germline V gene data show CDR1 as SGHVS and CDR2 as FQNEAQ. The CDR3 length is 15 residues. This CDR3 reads CASSLSGTNKETQYF. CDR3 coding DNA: TGTGCCAGCAGCCTTTCCGGGACTAACAAAGAGACCCAGTACTTC.

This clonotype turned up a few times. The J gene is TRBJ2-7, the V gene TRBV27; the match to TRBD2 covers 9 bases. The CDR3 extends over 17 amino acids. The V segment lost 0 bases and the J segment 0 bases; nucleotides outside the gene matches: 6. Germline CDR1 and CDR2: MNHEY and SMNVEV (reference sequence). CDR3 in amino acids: CASSLSQTSGSSYEQYF. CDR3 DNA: TGTGCCAGCAGTTTATCCCAGACTAGCGGAAGCTCCTACGAGCAGTACTTC.

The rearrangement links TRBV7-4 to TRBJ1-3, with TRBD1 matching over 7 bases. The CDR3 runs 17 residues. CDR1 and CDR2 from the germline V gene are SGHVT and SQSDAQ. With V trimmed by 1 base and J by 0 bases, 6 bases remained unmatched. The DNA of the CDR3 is TGTGCCAGCAGCTTAGAATGGGACAGCCCCTCTGGAAACACCATATATTTT. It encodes CASSLEWDSPSGNTIYF.

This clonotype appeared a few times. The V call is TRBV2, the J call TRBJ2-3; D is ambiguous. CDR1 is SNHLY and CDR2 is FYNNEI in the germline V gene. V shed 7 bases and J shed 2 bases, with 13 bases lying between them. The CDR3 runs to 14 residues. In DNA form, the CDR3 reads TGTGCCAGCATACCCGTCACCCCCACAGATACGCAGTATTTT. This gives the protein CASIPVTPTDTQYF.

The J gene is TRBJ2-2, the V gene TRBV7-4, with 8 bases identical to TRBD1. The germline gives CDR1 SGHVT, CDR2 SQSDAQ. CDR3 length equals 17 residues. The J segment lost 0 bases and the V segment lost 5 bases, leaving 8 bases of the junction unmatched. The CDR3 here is CASSKLRQGTNTGELFF. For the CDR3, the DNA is TGTGCCAGCAGCAAACTCAGACAGGGGACGAACACCGGGGAGCTGTTTTTT.

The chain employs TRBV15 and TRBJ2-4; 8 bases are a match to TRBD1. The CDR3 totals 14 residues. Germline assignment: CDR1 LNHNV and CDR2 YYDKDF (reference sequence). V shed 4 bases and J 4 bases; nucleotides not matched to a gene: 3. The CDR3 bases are TGTGCCACCAGCACACAGGGGGGTAAAAACATTCAGTACTTC. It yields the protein CATSTQGGKNIQYF.

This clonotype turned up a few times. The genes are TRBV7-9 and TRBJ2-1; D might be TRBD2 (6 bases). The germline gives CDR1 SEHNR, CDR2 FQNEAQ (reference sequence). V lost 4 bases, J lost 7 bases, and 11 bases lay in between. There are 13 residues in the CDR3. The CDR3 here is CASSSGLSNEQFF. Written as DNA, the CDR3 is TGTGCCAGCAGCTCGGGACTTTCTAATGAGCAGTTCTTC.

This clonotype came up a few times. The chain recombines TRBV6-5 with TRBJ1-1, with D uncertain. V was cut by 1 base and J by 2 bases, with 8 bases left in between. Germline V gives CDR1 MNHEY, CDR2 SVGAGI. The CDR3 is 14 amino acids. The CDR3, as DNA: TGTGCCAGCAGTTACTTTCAGAGTAACACTGAAGCTTTCTTT. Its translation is CASSYFQSNTEAFF.

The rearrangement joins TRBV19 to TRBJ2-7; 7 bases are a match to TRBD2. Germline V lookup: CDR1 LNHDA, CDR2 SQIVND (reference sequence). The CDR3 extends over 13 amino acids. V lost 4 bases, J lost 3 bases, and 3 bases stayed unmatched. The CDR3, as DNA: TGTGCCAGTAGTAATGGGAGGGTCTACGAGCAGTACTTC. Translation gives CASSNGRVYEQYF.

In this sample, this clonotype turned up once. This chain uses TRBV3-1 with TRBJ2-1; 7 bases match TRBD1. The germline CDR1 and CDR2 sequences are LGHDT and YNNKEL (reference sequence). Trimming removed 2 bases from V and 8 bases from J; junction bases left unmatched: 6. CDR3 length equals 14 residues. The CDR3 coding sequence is TGTGCCAGCAGCCAAATGACAGGGCTCGATGAGCAGTTCTTC. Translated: CASSQMTGLDEQFF.

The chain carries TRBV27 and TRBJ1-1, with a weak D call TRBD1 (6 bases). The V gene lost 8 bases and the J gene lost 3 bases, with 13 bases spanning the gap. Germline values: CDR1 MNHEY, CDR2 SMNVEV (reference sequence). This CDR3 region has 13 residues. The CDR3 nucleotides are TGTGCCAGCCGCGACAGGACGTACACTGAAGCTTTCTTT. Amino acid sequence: CASRDRTYTEAFF.

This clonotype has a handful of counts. As DNA, the CDR3 is TGTGCCAGCAGCTTAGCGCCAGGGGGCAATTCACCCCTCCACTTT. Encoded protein: CASSLAPGGNSPLHF. This chain links TRBV7-6 with TRBJ1-6; 8 bases match TRBD1. Germline CDR1 is SGHVS and CDR2 is FNYEAQ. With V trimmed by 0 bases and J by 7 bases, 2 bases remained unmatched. This CDR3 comprises 15 residues.

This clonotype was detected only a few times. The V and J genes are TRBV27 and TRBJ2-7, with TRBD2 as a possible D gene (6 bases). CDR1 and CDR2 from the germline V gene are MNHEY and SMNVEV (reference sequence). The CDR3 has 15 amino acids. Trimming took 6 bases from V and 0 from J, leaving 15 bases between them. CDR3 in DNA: TGTGCCAGCAGCCCCGGGACTTACTTCTCCTACGAGCAGTACTTC. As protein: CASSPGTYFSYEQYF.

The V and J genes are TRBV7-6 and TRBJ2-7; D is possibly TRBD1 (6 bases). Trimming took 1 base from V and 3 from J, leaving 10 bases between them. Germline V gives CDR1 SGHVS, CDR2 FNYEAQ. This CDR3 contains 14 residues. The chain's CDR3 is CASSLVSTGYEQYF. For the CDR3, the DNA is TGTGCCAGCAGCTTAGTATCGACAGGCTACGAGCAGTACTTC.

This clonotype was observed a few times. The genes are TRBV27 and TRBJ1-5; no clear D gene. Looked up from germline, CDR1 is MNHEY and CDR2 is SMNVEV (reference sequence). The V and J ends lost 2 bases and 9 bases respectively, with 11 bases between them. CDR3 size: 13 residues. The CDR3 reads CASSLNFPAPQHF. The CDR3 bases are TGTGCCAGCAGTTTAAACTTCCCGGCGCCCCAGCATTTT.

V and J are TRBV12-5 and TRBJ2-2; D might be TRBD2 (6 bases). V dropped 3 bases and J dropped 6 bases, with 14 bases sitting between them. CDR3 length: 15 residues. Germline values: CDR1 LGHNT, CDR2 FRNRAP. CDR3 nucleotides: TGTGCTAGTGGTTTCCGACTAGGAGGGCCCGGGGAGCTGTTTTTT. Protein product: CASGFRLGGPGELFF.

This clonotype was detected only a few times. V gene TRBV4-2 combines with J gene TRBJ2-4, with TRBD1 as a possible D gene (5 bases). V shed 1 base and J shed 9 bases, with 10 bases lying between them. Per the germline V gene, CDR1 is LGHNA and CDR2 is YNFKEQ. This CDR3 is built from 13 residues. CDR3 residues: CASSQGYGAIQYF. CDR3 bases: TGTGCCAGCAGCCAAGGGTATGGGGCCATTCAGTACTTC.

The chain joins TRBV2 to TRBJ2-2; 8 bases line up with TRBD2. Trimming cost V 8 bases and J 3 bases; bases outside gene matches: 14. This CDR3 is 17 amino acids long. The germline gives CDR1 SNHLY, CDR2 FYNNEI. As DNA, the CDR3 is TGTGCCAGCTTGTCGTGGGCGGGGGGAATCGACACCGGGGAGCTGTTTTTT. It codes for CASLSWAGGIDTGELFF.

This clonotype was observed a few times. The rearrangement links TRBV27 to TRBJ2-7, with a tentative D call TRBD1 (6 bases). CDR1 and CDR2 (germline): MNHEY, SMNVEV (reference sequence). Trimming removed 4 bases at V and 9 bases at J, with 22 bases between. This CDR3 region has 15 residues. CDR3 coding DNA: TGTGCCAGCAGTTCAAACAGGGTGGATCGAGAGGCGCAGTACTTC. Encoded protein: CASSSNRVDREAQYF.

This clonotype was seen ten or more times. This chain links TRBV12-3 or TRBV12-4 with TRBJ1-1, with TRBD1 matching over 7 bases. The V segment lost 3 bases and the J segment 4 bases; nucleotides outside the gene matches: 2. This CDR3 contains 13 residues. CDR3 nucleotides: TGTGCCAGCAGTTTGCCAGGGGGCACTGAAGCTTTCTTT. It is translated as CASSLPGGTEAFF.

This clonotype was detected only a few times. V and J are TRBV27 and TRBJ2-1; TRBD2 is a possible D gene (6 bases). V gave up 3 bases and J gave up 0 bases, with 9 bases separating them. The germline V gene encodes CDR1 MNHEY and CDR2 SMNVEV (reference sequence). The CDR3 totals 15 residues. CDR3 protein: CASSFGGSSYNEQFF. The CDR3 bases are TGTGCCAGCAGTTTCGGGGGTAGCTCCTACAATGAGCAGTTCTTC.

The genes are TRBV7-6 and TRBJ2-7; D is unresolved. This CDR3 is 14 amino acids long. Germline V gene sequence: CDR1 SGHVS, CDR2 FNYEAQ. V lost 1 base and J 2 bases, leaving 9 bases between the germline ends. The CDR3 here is CASSLVYSPYEQYF. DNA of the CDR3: TGTGCCAGCAGCTTAGTCTACAGTCCCTACGAGCAGTACTTC.

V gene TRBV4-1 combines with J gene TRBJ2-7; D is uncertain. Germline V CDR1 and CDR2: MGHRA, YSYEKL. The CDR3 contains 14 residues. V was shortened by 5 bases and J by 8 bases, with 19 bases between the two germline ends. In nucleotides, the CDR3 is TGCGCCAGCAGCTCCCCGCAAAACCTCGGGCAGCAGTACTTC. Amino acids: CASSSPQNLGQQYF.

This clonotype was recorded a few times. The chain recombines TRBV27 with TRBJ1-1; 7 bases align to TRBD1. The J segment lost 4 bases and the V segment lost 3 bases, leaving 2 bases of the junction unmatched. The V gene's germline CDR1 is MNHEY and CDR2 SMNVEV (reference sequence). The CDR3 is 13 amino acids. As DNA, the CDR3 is TGTGCCAGCAGTTTTACAGGGGCCACTGAAGCTTTCTTT. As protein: CASSFTGATEAFF.

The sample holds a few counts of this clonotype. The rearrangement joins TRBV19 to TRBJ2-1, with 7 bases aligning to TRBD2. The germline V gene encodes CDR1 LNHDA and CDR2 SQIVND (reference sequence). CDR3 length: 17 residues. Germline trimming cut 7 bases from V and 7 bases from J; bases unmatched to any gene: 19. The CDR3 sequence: CASNPQGGVLLGNEQFF. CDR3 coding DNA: TGTGCCAGTAACCCCCAGGGAGGGGTCCTACTGGGTAATGAGCAGTTCTTC.

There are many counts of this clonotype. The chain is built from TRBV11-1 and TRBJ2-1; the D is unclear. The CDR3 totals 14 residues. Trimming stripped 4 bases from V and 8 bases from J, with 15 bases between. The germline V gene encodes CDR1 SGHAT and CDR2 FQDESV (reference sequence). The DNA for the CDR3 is TGTGCCAGCAGCTCCCCGTTAGCCATCGATGAGCAGTTCTTC. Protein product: CASSSPLAIDEQFF.